The 7 T cell receptor beta chains presented below share a single source sample, sequenced in a study of blood T cell repertoires in COVID-19. Produced via immunoSEQ multiplex PCR; TCRdb's table is partial and in-frame only. Of tens of thousands of clones listed, about nine tenths were seen once; the top ten hold approximately 2.3%. Sample: peripheral blood. The receptors originated from a man aged 55-75 years with acute or convalescent COVID-19.

This clone was seen just once. This chain uses TRBV2 with TRBJ2-7, with TRBD2 identical over 8 bases. CDR1 is SNHLY, CDR2 FYNNEI, per germline. The CDR3 loop spans 15 amino acids. Germline trimming cut 7 bases from V and 3 bases from J; bases unmatched to any gene: 11. The CDR3 DNA follows: TGTGCCAGCACCCGGATCTCGGGACTAGTCTACGAGCAGTACTTC. Translating gives CASTRISGLVYEQYF.

J is TRBJ1-2 and V is TRBV29-1, with TRBD1 matching over 8 bases. The CDR3 covers 14 residues. V shed 1 base, J shed 2 bases, and the junction held 3 bases outside the gene matches. The germline V gene encodes CDR1 SQVTM and CDR2 ANQGSEA. CDR3 sequence reads: CSVEGQGANYGYTF. In nucleotides, the CDR3 is TGCAGCGTTGAAGGGCAGGGGGCGAACTATGGCTACACCTTC.

The V and J genes are TRBV6-2 or TRBV6-3 and TRBJ2-3; 12 positions match TRBD2. From germline, CDR1 is MNHEY and CDR2 SVGEGT. V was pared by 4 bases and J by 0 bases, with 5 bases of the junction left unmatched. This CDR3 spans 17 amino acids. CDR3 coding DNA: TGTGCCAGCAGTTCCTCTCTAGCGGGAGGGAGCACAGATACGCAGTATTTT. Translation: CASSSSLAGGSTDTQYF.

The chain uses TRBV14 and TRBJ1-1, with D hard to call. The CDR3 contains 17 residues. Trimming stripped 3 bases from V and 0 bases from J, with 17 bases between. Germline CDR1 SGHDN, CDR2 FVKESK. The CDR3 is CASSQASAGSLNTEAFF. CDR3 nucleotides: TGTGCCAGCAGCCAGGCATCCGCGGGCAGTTTGAACACTGAAGCTTTCTTT.

This clone was seen a single time. The chain employs TRBV7-6 and TRBJ2-1; the D gene is possibly TRBD2 (6 bases). Trimming removed 4 bases from V and 0 bases from J, with 13 bases in between. CDR3 size: 16 residues. CDR1 and CDR2 from the germline V gene are SGHVS and FNYEAQ. CDR3 DNA: TGTGCCAGCAGCTCGGACTACGTGGCCTCCTACAATGAGCAGTTCTTC. Translation: CASSSDYVASYNEQFF.

The J gene is TRBJ2-5, the V gene TRBV5-1; D possibly corresponds to TRBD1 (5 bases). The CDR3 sequence is 14 residues long. In germline, CDR1 is SGHRS, CDR2 YFSETQ. V was pared by 4 bases and J by 1 base, with 11 bases between. This CDR3 reads CASSPTGSQETQYF. Here the CDR3 DNA reads TGCGCCAGCAGCCCAACAGGATCCCAAGAGACCCAGTACTTC.

The chain links TRBV5-1 to TRBJ1-1; D is possibly TRBD1 (6 bases). The CDR3 covers 16 residues. Trimming pared 1 base from V and 0 bases from J, leaving 13 bases between. CDR1 is SGHRS, CDR2 YFSETQ, per germline. This chain's CDR3 is CASSLTGRGMNTEAFF. CDR3 bases: TGCGCCAGCAGCTTGACAGGGAGGGGAATGAACACTGAAGCTTTCTTT.